This T cell receptor (beta chain) was sequenced in a study of CD8 T cells in ankylosing spondylitis. Study-level points and caveats: A motif in TCR beta, a set of eight highly homologous variants, appeared characteristic of ankylosing spondylitis blood. The authors found the disease-linked clones to be CD8+ and relatively rare in peripheral blood.

Details on this clonotype: Antigen: not known. One end of the junction does not line up with germline, which may come from a read error.

Germline V lookup: CDR1 LGHNA, CDR2 YNFKEQ. This CDR3 is built from 16 residues. Quantitative 5'-RACE with molecular barcodes was used to make the TCR beta libraries. TCRdb independently ran MiXCR on the 5' RACE reads; one entry per CDR3 protein. The sample lists roughly 700,000 distinct CDR3 sequences, around 20% occurring once. The chain is built from TRBV4-2 and TRBJ1-3; perhaps TRBD1 as D (6 bases). The origin of this receptor is a male donor with ankylosing spondylitis. Specimen: blood, either unsorted or a sorted T cell fraction (not recorded which). CDR3: CASSQDLGGSGYTIYF. The DNA of the CDR3 is TGTGCCAGCAGCCAAGATCTGGGGGGCTCTGGATACACCATATATTTT.